Each of the 2 T cell receptor beta chains below was sequenced from the same sample in a study of cytomegalovirus exposure and HLA in healthy donors. It was with 60 Vbeta and 13 Jbeta primers that the PCR ran. The data were produced by immunoSEQ multiplex PCR, yet TCRdb's version contains in-frame clones alone and is incomplete. The sample comprises over 75,000 clones, around three quarters of which are singletons, and approximately 3.4% rests with the top ten. The sequenced material came from PBMCs. Every receptor here comes from a male donor in good health and CMV-seropositive.

This clone has just a few counts. The rearrangement joins TRBV6-6 to TRBJ1-1; 7 nucleotides agree with TRBD1. Germline V CDR1 and CDR2: MNHNY, SVGAGI (reference sequence). V trimming: 6 bases; J trimming: 4 bases; junction bases outside the gene matches: 8. The CDR3 totals 14 residues. This CDR3 is CASSPSSGGTEAFF. The CDR3 region has the DNA TGTGCCAGCAGCCCTTCGTCAGGGGGCACTGAAGCTTTCTTT.

This clone was counted between two and nine times. The chain carries TRBV29-1 and TRBJ1-1, with D perhaps TRBD1 (6 bases). The length of the CDR3 is 14 residues. In germline, CDR1 is SQVTM, CDR2 ANQGSEA. Trimming stripped 4 bases from V and 4 bases from J, with 16 bases between. CDR3 in amino acids: CSVGHREGSTEAFF. The CDR3 DNA is TGCAGCGTTGGCCACAGGGAGGGAAGCACTGAAGCTTTCTTT.